These T cell receptor beta chains were read from a single sample in a study of T cell responses to AZD1222 COVID-19 vaccine. Method: immunoSEQ multiplex PCR; TCRdb's copy keeps in-frame clones and lacks some. Of roughly 120,000 clones in the sample, 75% to 95% were seen once. This specimen was peripheral blood, taken on day 0 of AZD1222 vaccination. The receptor set was obtained from an adult in good health. Both conserved end residues are part of each CDR3. D genes are given only for firm matches. Size is stated for part of the rows, as once, few or many counts, or as a class when the clone is expanded.

clone size: -
J gene: TRBJ1-3
D gene: -
V gene: TRBV19
CDR3 length: 12
CDR3 DNA: TGTGCCACCAGGGCCTCTGGAAACACCATATATTTT
CDR3 protein: CATRASGNTIYF

clone size: -
J gene: TRBJ2-2
D gene: TRBD1
V gene: TRBV12-5
CDR3 length: 15
CDR3 DNA: TGTGCTAGTGGTCTGCGACAGGGGGCGCCCGGGGAGCTGTTTTTT
CDR3 protein: CASGLRQGAPGELFF

clone size: -
J gene: TRBJ1-5
D gene: -
V gene: TRBV19
CDR3 length: 13
CDR3 DNA: TGTGCCAGTAGCTCAATACGCAATCAGCCCCAGCATTTT
CDR3 protein: CASSSIRNQPQHF

clone size: -
J gene: TRBJ1-2
D gene: -
V gene: TRBV11-3
CDR3 length: 15
CDR3 DNA: TGTGCCCCTACAAAGTCGAGGGTGCCTAACTATGGCTACACCTTC
CDR3 protein: CAPTKSRVPNYGYTF

clone size: -
J gene: TRBJ1-5
D gene: -
V gene: TRBV19
CDR3 length: 16
CDR3 DNA: TGTGCCAGTAGTATGCGTACACCTTATAGCAATCAGCCCCAGCATTTT
CDR3 protein: CASSMRTPYSNQPQHF

clone size: once
J gene: TRBJ1-3
D gene: -
V gene: TRBV6-5
CDR3 length: 15
CDR3 DNA: TGTGCCAGCAGTTACAATTCCCTTGCTGGAAACACCATATATTTT
CDR3 protein: CASSYNSLAGNTIYF

clone size: -
J gene: TRBJ1-4
D gene: -
V gene: TRBV6-5
CDR3 length: 12
CDR3 DNA: TGTGCCAGCAACCATTTTAATGAAAAACTGTTTTTT
CDR3 protein: CASNHFNEKLFF

clone size: -
J gene: TRBJ2-7
D gene: -
V gene: TRBV6-5
CDR3 length: 13
CDR3 DNA: TGTGCCAGCAGTTCCGGGACGACTAACGAGCAGTACTTC
CDR3 protein: CASSSGTTNEQYF

clone size: -
J gene: TRBJ1-2
D gene: -
V gene: TRBV3-1/TRBV3-2
CDR3 length: 14
CDR3 DNA: TGTGCCAGCAGCCTAAGGACGGCTAACTATGGCTACACCTTC
CDR3 protein: CASSLRTANYGYTF

clone size: -
J gene: TRBJ1-5
D gene: -
V gene: TRBV7-2
CDR3 length: 15
CDR3 DNA: TGTGCCAGCAGCTTAGTCTCTCTTGGGAATCAGCCCCAGCATTTT
CDR3 protein: CASSLVSLGNQPQHF

clone size: once
J gene: TRBJ2-3
D gene: -
V gene: TRBV29-1
CDR3 length: 15
CDR3 DNA: TGCAGCGTTGAAACGGGGCGCAAGAGGACAGATACGCAGTATTTT
CDR3 protein: CSVETGRKRTDTQYF

clone size: -
J gene: TRBJ1-1
D gene: -
V gene: TRBV5-1
CDR3 length: 15
CDR3 DNA: TGCGCCAGCAGCCCGCAGACATCGCGAGGGACTGAAGCTTTCTTT
CDR3 protein: CASSPQTSRGTEAFF